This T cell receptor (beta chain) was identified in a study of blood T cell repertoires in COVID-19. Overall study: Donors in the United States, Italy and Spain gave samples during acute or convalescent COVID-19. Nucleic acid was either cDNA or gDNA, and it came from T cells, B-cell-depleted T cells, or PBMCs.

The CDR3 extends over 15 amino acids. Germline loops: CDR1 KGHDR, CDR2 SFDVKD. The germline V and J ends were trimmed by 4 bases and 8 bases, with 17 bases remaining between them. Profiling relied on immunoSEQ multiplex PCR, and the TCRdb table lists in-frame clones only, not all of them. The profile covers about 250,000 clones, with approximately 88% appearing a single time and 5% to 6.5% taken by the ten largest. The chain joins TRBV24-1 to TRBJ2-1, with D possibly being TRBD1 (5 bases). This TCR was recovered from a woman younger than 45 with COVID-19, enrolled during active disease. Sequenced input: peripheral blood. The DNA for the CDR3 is TGTGCCACCAGTGACCCGAAGGTACAAGGGGATGAGCAGTTCTTC. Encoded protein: CATSDPKVQGDEQFF.